Below, 22 T cell receptor beta chains from the same sample are listed, as sequenced in a study of blood T cell repertoires in COVID-19. Repertoires were generated with immunoSEQ multiplex PCR, while TCRdb's copy carries only in-frame clones and drops some. The table lists roughly 200,000 clones, 85% to 90% of them singletons. Sequencing input: PBMCs or T cells enriched from blood (not recorded which). The receptor set was obtained from a woman aged 40 to 55 with acute COVID-19.

This rearrangement joins TRBV5-1 to TRBJ1-2; 11 bases align to TRBD1. Looked up from germline, CDR1 is SGHRS and CDR2 is YFSETQ. The CDR3 has 16 residues. Germline trimming cut 3 bases from V and 10 bases from J; bases unmatched to any gene: 14. The CDR3 nucleotides read TGCGCCAGCAGCTCGGGAGGACAGGGGGCCGTATCGCACTACACCTTC. It is translated as CASSSGGQGAVSHYTF.

The rearrangement uses TRBV6-5 and TRBJ2-7, with 10 bases aligning to TRBD2. After removal of 6 bases from V and 3 bases from J, the junction contained 5 bases not matched to a gene. This CDR3 comprises 14 residues. Looked up from germline, CDR1 is MNHEY and CDR2 is SVGAGI. CDR3 nucleotide sequence: TGTGCCAGCAGAACGGTAGCGGGGGGCTACGAGCAGTACTTC. It yields the protein CASRTVAGGYEQYF.

This chain connects TRBV9 to TRBJ2-3; 8 positions agree with TRBD2. Germline values: CDR1 SGDLS, CDR2 YYNGEE. CDR3 length: 15 amino acids. Germline trimming cut 0 bases from V and 4 bases from J; bases unmatched to any gene: 4. CDR3 DNA: TGTGCCAGCAGCGTAGTTCAGCGGGAGTCAGATACGCAGTATTTT. This gives the protein CASSVVQRESDTQYF.

The chain couples TRBV9 to TRBJ2-2; tentative D call: TRBD1 (6 bases). V was cut by 4 bases and J by 3 bases, with 22 bases left in between. Germline CDR1 SGDLS, CDR2 YYNGEE. CDR3 length: 18 amino acids. The CDR3 region has the DNA TGTGCCAGCAGCCCCAGGTTGAAAGGGGCAGGGGACACCGGGGAGCTGTTTTTT. Translated, it gives CASSPRLKGAGDTGELFF.

This clone was seen only a few times. The rearrangement joins TRBV5-4 to TRBJ1-1, with TRBD1 identical over 7 bases. V trimming: 0 bases; J trimming: 4 bases; junction bases outside the gene matches: 12. Germline V gives CDR1 SGHNT, CDR2 YYREEE (reference sequence). The CDR3 runs to 17 residues. CDR3 in DNA: TGTGCCAGCAGCTTGGAGATGACAGGGCCCGGAGGCACTGAAGCTTTCTTT. Translation: CASSLEMTGPGGTEAFF.

The rearrangement uses TRBV7-9 and TRBJ1-4; D is uncertain. CDR3 size: 17 residues. The germline gives CDR1 SEHNR, CDR2 FQNEAQ (reference sequence). V lost 1 base to trimming and J lost 0 bases, with 12 bases between them. The CDR3 sequence is CASSLVKIAATNEKLFF. Written as DNA, the CDR3 is TGTGCCAGCAGCTTAGTCAAAATAGCTGCAACTAATGAAAAACTGTTTTTT.

The chain carries TRBV2 and TRBJ1-6, with a weak D call TRBD1 (5 bases). The CDR3 sequence is 15 residues long. Germline CDR1 is SNHLY and CDR2 is FYNNEI. Trimming left V 3 bases short and J 5 bases short, with 11 bases between. CDR3 sequence (DNA): TGTGCCAGCAGTGAGTGGGGACTTAATAATTCACCCCTCCACTTT. It is translated as CASSEWGLNNSPLHF.

This chain joins TRBV9 and TRBJ2-3, with 7 nucleotides matching TRBD2. With 1 base clipped from V and 3 bases from J, the junction kept 5 bases outside the gene matches. This CDR3 comprises 15 residues. In germline, CDR1 is SGDLS, CDR2 YYNGEE. CDR3 protein: CASSVTWGGTDTQYF. Here the CDR3 DNA reads TGTGCCAGCAGCGTAACGTGGGGGGGAACAGATACGCAGTATTTT.

Concerning this clone itself: Distinct nucleotide sequences in the sample also encode this CDR3. The chain recombines TRBV5-1 with TRBJ2-5; D unclear. The CDR3 length is 14 residues. The V end lost 0 bases, the J end lost 2 bases, and 8 bases lay between the germline ends. Germline-derived CDR1 and CDR2 are SGHRS and YFSETQ. Written as DNA, the CDR3 is TGCGCCAGCAGCTTGGGGGCCGGTCAAGAGACCCAGTACTTC. Amino acids: CASSLGAGQETQYF.

On this clone: The same CDR3 also results from other DNA sequences found in this sample. The chain couples TRBV7-2 to TRBJ2-3, with TRBD1 matching over 7 bases. V was pared by 1 base and J by 3 bases, with 4 bases of the junction left unmatched. The CDR3 is 15 residues long. From germline, CDR1 is SGHTA and CDR2 FQGNSA. The CDR3 region is CASSLDRGKTDTQYF. CDR3 DNA sequence: TGTGCCAGCAGCTTAGACAGGGGAAAGACAGATACGCAGTATTTT.

The V and J genes are TRBV27 and TRBJ2-3; TRBD2 matches 13 bases. This CDR3 is built from 16 residues. V was pared by 4 bases and J by 8 bases, with 9 bases of the junction left unmatched. Germline loops: CDR1 MNHEY, CDR2 SMNVEV (reference sequence). CDR3 region: CASSSRLAGGSGTQYF. Here the CDR3 DNA reads TGTGCCAGCAGTTCCCGACTAGCGGGAGGCTCAGGTACGCAGTATTTT.

The V call is TRBV29-1, the J call TRBJ1-1; 10 nucleotides line up with TRBD1. V shed 3 bases and J 4 bases; nucleotides not matched to a gene: 11. The CDR3 totals 16 residues. The V gene's germline CDR1 is SQVTM and CDR2 ANQGSEA. CDR3 loop: CSVETGQGVRGTEAFF. CDR3 in DNA: TGCAGCGTTGAGACTGGACAGGGGGTAAGGGGCACTGAAGCTTTCTTT.

The chain has TRBV18 and TRBJ2-5; perhaps TRBD2 as D (6 bases). Per germline, CDR1 KGHSH and CDR2 LQKENI. V was clipped by 6 bases and J by 5 bases, with 19 bases between them. The CDR3 is made up of 15 amino acids. The CDR3 is CASSPRGEYLETQYF. The CDR3, as DNA: TGTGCCAGCTCCCCTCGCGGGGAATATTTGGAGACCCAGTACTTC.

The rearrangement uses TRBV7-6 and TRBJ2-1, with TRBD2 as a possible D gene (6 bases). Germline V lookup: CDR1 SGHVS, CDR2 FNYEAQ. The germline V and J ends were trimmed by 5 bases and 0 bases, with 23 bases remaining between them. The CDR3 extends over 19 amino acids. This CDR3 reads CASSPGDSGTPSSYNEQFF. CDR3 bases: TGTGCCAGCAGCCCGGGGGACTCCGGAACTCCGAGCTCCTACAATGAGCAGTTCTTC.

For this clone: Relative to the germline gene, one junction end is altered; a read error may explain this. The chain uses TRBV7-7 and TRBJ2-1, with 11 bases that match TRBD2. Germline V gene data show CDR1 as SSHAT and CDR2 as FNYEAQ (reference sequence). The CDR3 is 20 residues long. CDR3 nucleotide sequence: TGTGCTAGCAGCTTAGCCCCCGACGCAAGCGGGACTAGCGGCAACAATGAGCAGTTCTTC. This translates into CASSLAPDASGTSGNNEQFF.

V is TRBV4-1 and J is TRBJ2-5; the D is unclear. The V end was cut by 4 bases, the J end by 5 bases, with 11 bases between. This CDR3 is built from 13 residues. Germline values: CDR1 MGHRA, CDR2 YSYEKL. The CDR3 loop reads CASSLARRETQYF. CDR3 DNA sequence: TGCGCCAGCAGCCTAGCTAGGCGGGAGACCCAGTACTTC.

The chain couples TRBV6-7 to TRBJ1-3, with D possibly being TRBD1 (5 bases). TRBV6-7 is flagged as an ORF with uncertain function. V was clipped by 6 bases and J by 4 bases, with 7 bases between them. The CDR3 extends over 12 amino acids. Here the CDR3 reads CASRGLGNTIYF. The CDR3 coding sequence is TGTGCCAGCAGGGGGCTAGGAAACACCATATATTTT.

This clone was detected only a few times. The CDR3 DNA is TGTGCCAGCAGCCAAGGTGCGACAGCTTCTGGGGCCAACGTCCTGACTTTC. As protein: CASSQGATASGANVLTF. The chain recombines TRBV4-2 with TRBJ2-6; TRBD1 might be the D (5 bases). Germline lookup yields CDR1 LGHNA and CDR2 YNFKEQ. V gave up 1 base and J gave up 1 base, with 11 bases separating them. This CDR3 spans 17 amino acids.

The chain couples TRBV3-1 (or the pseudogene TRBV3-2) to TRBJ1-1, with D unclear. V lost 8 bases, J lost 1 base, and 11 bases lay in between. The germline V gene encodes CDR1 LGHDT and CDR2 YNNKEL (reference sequence). This CDR3 has 13 amino acids. As DNA, the CDR3 is TGTGCCAGCCCTCGCCGGGGGAACACTGAAGCTTTCTTT. Protein sequence: CASPRRGNTEAFF.

The chain employs TRBV12-3 or TRBV12-4 and TRBJ1-1; a weak D match, TRBD1 (5 bases). V lost 5 bases and J lost 10, with 14 bases in between. This CDR3 region has 12 residues. CDR3 in DNA: TGTGCCAGCAGTGGGTGGGGCTTACGAGCTTTCTTT. Amino acid sequence: CASSGWGLRAFF.

This sequence joins TRBV28 and TRBJ1-1, with a tentative D call TRBD1 (6 bases). V was clipped by 5 bases and J by 4 bases, with 14 bases between them. Germline loops: CDR1 MDHEN, CDR2 SYDVKM. The CDR3 is made up of 14 amino acids. CDR3 in DNA: TGTGCCAGCAGTACCAGCCAGGGGTTCACTGAAGCTTTCTTT. This gives the protein CASSTSQGFTEAFF.

This chain joins TRBV10-3 and TRBJ2-1; 11 bases are a match to TRBD2. V gave up 3 bases and J gave up 10 bases; unmatched junction bases: 5. CDR3 length: 14 amino acids. The germline gives CDR1 ENHRY, CDR2 SYGVKD. This CDR3 reads CAISELAGVGEQFF. Written as DNA, the CDR3 is TGTGCCATCAGTGAACTAGCGGGAGTGGGAGAGCAGTTCTTC.